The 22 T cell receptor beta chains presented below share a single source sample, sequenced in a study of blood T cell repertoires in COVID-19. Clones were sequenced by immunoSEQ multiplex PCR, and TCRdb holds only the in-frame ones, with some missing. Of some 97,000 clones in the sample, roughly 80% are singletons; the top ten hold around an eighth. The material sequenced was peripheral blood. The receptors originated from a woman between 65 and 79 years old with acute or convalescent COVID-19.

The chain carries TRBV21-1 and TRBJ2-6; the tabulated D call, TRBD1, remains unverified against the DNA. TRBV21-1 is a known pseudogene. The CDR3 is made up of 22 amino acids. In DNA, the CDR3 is TGTGCCAGCAGCAAAGTGCCCAGGGGACCTCGAATCCCCAGCTCTGGGGCCAACGTCCTGACTTTC. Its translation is CASSKVPRGPRIPSSGANVLTF.

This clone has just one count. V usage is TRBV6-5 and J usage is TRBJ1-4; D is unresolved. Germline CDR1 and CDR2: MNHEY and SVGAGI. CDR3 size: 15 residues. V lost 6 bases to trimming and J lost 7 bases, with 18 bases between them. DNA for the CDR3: TGTGCCAGCAGGTCTTCATCCCGGGGTGGTGAAAAACTGTTTTTT. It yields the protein CASRSSSRGGEKLFF.

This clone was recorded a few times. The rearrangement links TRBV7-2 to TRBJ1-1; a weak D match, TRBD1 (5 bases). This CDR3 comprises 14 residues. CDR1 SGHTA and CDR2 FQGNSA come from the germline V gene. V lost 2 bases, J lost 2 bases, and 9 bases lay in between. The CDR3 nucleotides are TGTGCCAGCAGCTTAATGGGGCAAAACACTGAAGCTTTCTTT. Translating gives CASSLMGQNTEAFF.

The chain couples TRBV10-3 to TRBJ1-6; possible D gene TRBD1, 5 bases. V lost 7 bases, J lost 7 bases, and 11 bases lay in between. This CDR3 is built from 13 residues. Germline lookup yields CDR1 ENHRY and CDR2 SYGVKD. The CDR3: CAITGQENSPLHF. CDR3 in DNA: TGTGCCATCACCGGACAAGAGAATTCACCCCTCCACTTT.

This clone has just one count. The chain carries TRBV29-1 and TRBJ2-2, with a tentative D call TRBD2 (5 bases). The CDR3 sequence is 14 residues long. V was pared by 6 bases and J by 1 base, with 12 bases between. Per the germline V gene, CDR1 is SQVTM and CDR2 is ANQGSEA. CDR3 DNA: TGCAGCGTAAGCGGCGATGTGAACACCGGGGAGCTGTTTTTT. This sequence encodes CSVSGDVNTGELFF.

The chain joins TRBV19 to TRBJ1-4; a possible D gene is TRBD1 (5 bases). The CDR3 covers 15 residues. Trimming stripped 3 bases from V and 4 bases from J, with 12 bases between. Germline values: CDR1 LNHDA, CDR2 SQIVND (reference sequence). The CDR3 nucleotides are TGTGCCAGTAGTATTCGGGGGAGCCTTAATGAAAAACTGTTTTTT. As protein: CASSIRGSLNEKLFF.

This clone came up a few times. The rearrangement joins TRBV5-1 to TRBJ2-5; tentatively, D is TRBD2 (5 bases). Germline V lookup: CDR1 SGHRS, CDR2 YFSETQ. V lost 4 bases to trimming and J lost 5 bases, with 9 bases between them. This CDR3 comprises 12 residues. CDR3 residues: CASSTREETQYF. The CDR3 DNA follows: TGCGCCAGCAGCACGAGGGAGGAGACCCAGTACTTC.

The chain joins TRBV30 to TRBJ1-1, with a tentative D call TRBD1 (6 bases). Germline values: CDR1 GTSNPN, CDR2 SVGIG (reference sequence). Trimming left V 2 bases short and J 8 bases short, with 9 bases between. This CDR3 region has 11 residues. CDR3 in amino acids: CAWSRTEEAFF. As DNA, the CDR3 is TGTGCCTGGAGTAGGACAGAAGAAGCTTTCTTT.

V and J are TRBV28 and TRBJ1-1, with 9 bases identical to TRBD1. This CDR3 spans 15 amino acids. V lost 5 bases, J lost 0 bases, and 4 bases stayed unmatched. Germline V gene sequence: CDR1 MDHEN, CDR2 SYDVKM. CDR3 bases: TGTGCCAGCAGTCCCCGACAGGGGGTGAACACTGAAGCTTTCTTT. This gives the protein CASSPRQGVNTEAFF.

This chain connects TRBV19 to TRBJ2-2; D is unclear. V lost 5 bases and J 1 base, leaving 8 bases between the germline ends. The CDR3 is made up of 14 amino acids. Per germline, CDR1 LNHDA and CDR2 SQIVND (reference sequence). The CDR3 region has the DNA TGTGCCAGTAGTCGTTCAGGGAACACCGGGGAGCTGTTTTTT. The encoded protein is CASSRSGNTGELFF.

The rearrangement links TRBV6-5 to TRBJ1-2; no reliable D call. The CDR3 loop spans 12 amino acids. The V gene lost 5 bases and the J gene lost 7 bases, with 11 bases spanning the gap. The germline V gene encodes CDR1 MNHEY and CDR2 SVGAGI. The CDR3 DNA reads TGTGCCAGCAGTCAAAGAGGATCTGGCTACACCTTC. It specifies CASSQRGSGYTF.

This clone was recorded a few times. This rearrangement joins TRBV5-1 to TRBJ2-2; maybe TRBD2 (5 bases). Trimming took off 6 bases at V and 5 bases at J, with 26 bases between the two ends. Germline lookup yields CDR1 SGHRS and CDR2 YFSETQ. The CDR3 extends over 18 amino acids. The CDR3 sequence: CASTTASVSGLRTGELFF. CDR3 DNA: TGCGCCAGCACAACAGCATCAGTCTCGGGGTTACGTACCGGGGAGCTGTTTTTT.

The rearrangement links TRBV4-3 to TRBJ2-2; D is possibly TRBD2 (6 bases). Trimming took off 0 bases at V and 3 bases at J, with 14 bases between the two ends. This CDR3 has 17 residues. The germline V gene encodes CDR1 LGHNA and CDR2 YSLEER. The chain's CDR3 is CASSQDANPGDTGELFF. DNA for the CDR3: TGCGCCAGCAGCCAAGACGCAAACCCGGGGGACACCGGGGAGCTGTTTTTT.

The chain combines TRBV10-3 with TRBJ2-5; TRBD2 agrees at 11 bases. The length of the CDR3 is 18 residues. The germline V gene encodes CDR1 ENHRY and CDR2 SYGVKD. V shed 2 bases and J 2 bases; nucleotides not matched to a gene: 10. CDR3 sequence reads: CAISEPGLAAGKQETQYF. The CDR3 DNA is TGTGCCATCAGTGAGCCGGGACTAGCGGCGGGGAAACAAGAGACCCAGTACTTC.

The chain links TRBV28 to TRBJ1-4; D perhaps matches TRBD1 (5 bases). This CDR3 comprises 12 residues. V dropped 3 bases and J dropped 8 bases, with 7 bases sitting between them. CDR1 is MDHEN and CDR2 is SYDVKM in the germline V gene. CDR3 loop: CASSLGGEKLFF. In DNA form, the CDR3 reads TGTGCCAGCAGTTTGGGGGGGGAAAAACTGTTTTTT. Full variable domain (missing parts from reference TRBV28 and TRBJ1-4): DVKVTQSSRYLVKRTGEKVFLECVQDMDHENMFWYRQDPGLGLRLIYFSYDVKMKEKGDIPEGYSVSREKKERFSLILESASTNQTSMYLCASSLGGEKLFFGSGTQLSVL.

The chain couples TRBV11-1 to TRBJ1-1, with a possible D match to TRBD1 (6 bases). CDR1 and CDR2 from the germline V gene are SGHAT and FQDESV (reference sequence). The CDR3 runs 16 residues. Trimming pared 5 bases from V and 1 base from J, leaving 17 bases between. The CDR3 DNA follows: TGTGCCAGCAGCCCGGTCTCGGGCAGGGGGAACACTGAAGCTTTCTTT. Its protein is CASSPVSGRGNTEAFF.

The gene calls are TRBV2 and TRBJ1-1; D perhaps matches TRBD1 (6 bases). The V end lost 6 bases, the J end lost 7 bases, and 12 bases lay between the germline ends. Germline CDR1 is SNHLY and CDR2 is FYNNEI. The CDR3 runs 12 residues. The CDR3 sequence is CASRPQGYEAFF. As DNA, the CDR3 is TGTGCCAGCAGGCCACAGGGCTATGAAGCTTTCTTT.

The CDR3, as DNA: TGCGCCAGCAGCTTTGATCCGGGACTATTAGATACGCAGTATTTT. As protein: CASSFDPGLLDTQYF. The rearrangement links TRBV5-1 to TRBJ2-3, with TRBD2 matching over 7 bases. This CDR3 comprises 15 residues. Germline assignment: CDR1 SGHRS and CDR2 YFSETQ. Trimming at V came to 2 bases and at J to 5 bases, leaving 8 bases not matched to a gene.

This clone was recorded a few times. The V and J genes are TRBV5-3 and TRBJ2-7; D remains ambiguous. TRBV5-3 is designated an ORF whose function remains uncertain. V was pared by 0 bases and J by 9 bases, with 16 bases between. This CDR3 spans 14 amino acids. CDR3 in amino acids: CARSLAGISRGQYV. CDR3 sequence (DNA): TGTGCCAGAAGCTTGGCCGGCATCTCTCGCGGGCAGTACGTC.

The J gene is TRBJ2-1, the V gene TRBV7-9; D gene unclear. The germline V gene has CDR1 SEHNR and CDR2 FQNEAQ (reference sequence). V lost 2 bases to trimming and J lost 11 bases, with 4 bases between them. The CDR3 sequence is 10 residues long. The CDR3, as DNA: TGTGCCAGCAGCTTAAGCCAGCAGTTCTTC. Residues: CASSLSQQFF.

In nucleotides, the CDR3 is TGTGCCAGCAGTTACCAGGGACAGGGAACGAACACCGGGGAGCTGTTTTTT. It is translated as CASSYQGQGTNTGELFF. The J gene is TRBJ2-2, the V gene TRBV6-2 or TRBV6-3, with TRBD1 identical over 9 bases. Germline V CDR1 and CDR2: MNHEY, SVGEGT. With V trimmed by 2 bases and J by 0 bases, 4 bases remained unmatched. This CDR3 contains 17 residues.

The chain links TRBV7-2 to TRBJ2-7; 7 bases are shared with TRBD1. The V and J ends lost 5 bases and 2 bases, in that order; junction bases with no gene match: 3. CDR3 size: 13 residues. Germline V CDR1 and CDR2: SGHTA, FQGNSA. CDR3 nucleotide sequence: TGTGCCAGCAGCGAGGGGACAGCCTACGAGCAGTACGTC. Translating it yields CASSEGTAYEQYV.